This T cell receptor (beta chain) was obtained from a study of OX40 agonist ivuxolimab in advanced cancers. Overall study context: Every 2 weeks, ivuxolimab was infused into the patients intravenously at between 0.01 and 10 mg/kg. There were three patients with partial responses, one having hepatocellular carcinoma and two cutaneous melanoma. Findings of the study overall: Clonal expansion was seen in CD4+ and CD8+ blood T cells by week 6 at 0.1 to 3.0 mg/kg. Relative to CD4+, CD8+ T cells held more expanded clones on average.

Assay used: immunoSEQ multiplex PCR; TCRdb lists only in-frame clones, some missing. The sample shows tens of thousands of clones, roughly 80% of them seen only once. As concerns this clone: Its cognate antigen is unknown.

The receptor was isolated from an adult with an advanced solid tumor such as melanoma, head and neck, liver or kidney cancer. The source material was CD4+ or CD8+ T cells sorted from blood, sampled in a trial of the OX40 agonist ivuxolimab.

CDR3 sequence: CASSPTGGPGQPQHF. The CDR3 coding sequence is TGTGCCAGCAGCCCGACAGGGGGCCCGGGTCAGCCCCAGCATTTT. The chain carries TRBV7-2 and TRBJ1-5, with 10 bases fitting TRBD1. V gave up 5 bases and J gave up 6 bases; unmatched junction bases: 7. CDR1 is SGHTA, CDR2 FQGNSA, per germline. This CDR3 comprises 15 residues.